One sample yielded the 32 T cell receptor beta chains listed below, sequenced in a study of vaccination and CD4 T cells after COVID-19. Researchers used the Oncomine TCR Beta short-read assay to sequence DNA from cultured CD4+ T cells. Genomic DNA was isolated from cultured CD4+ T cells. Each CDR3 protein is one row after TCRdb ran MiXCR on the PCR reads. Of around 10,000 distinct CDR3 sequences listed, about 40% were seen once; the top ten hold approximately 14%. Their target antigens are unknown. Treatment defined: 10-day PBMC culture with coronavirus spike peptide pools or control peptides (ViraFEST assay). CD4+ T-cell collection from the unexposed donor predated the COVID-19 pandemic (2011-2018). The sample taken for sequencing was CD4+ T cells from blood, cultured in vitro. Receptor source: a human donor in good health.

The chain combines TRBV28 with TRBJ1-1; no firm D call. Trimming shortened V by 3 bases and J by 8 bases, and 16 bases separated the two germline ends. The CDR3 loop spans 14 amino acids. Per germline, CDR1 MDHEN and CDR2 SYDVKM. CDR3 coding DNA: TGTGCCAGCAGTTTTCCCGTGTCAGAGGCGGAAGCTTTCTTT. Its translation: CASSFPVSEAEAFF.

The J gene is TRBJ1-1, the V gene TRBV18, with a possible D match to TRBD1 (5 bases). The length of the CDR3 is 14 residues. Germline lookup yields CDR1 KGHSH and CDR2 LQKENI. With 2 bases removed from V and 3 bases from J, the gap between germline ends came to 10 bases. For the CDR3, the DNA is TGTGCCAGCTCACCAATTAGGGGTGACACTGAAGCTTTCTTT. Protein sequence: CASSPIRGDTEAFF. The full variable domain, rest sourced from reference TRBV18 and TRBJ1-1, is NAGVMQNPRHLVRRRGQEARLRCSPMKGHSHVYWYRQLPEEGLKFMVYLQKENIIDESGMPKERFSAEFPKEGPSILRIQQVVRGDSAAYFCASSPIRGDTEAFFGQGTRLTVV.

The chain recombines TRBV18 with TRBJ2-5; possibly TRBD1 or TRBD2 for D (5 bases each). CDR1 and CDR2 (germline): KGHSH, LQKENI. V lost 4 bases and J lost 2, with 11 bases in between. CDR3 length equals 14 residues. In nucleotides, the CDR3 is TGTGCCAGCTCACGGATGGGACGGCAAGAGACCCAGTACTTC. Amino acid sequence: CASSRMGRQETQYF.

The chain couples TRBV7-7 to TRBJ2-5; tentatively, D is TRBD1 or TRBD2 (5 bases each). This CDR3 spans 12 amino acids. Germline V gene lookup returns CDR1 SSHAT and CDR2 FNYEAQ (reference sequence). This CDR3 reads CAIRDPGETQYF. CDR3 sequence (DNA): TGTGCTATCCGGGACCCAGGGGAGACCCAGTACTTC.

This clonotype occurred a few times. This chain links TRBV28 with TRBJ1-5; unclear D gene. The CDR3 is 16 amino acids. The germline V and J ends were trimmed by 2 bases and 0 bases, with 11 bases remaining between them. The germline V gene encodes CDR1 MDHEN and CDR2 SYDVKM. This CDR3 reads CASSLGRTYSNQPQHF. The CDR3 DNA is TGTGCCAGCAGTTTAGGGAGGACTTATAGCAATCAGCCCCAGCATTTT.

V usage is TRBV7-2 and J usage is TRBJ2-2; possible D gene TRBD1, 5 bases. Between the trimmed V and J ends, which lost 2 bases and 6 bases, there was a span of 10 bases. Germline-derived CDR1 and CDR2 are SGHTA and FQGNSA. The CDR3 covers 14 residues. CDR3 nucleotide sequence: TGTGCCAGCAGCTTAATGTCAGGGCCCGGGGAGCTGTTTTTT. This translates into CASSLMSGPGELFF.

This clonotype was seen only a few times. This sequence joins TRBV14 and TRBJ2-5, with TRBD2 matching 9 bases. Losses at the gene ends were 5 bases for V and 5 bases for J; bases not matched to a gene: 6. CDR3 length: 14 amino acids. CDR1 is SGHDN and CDR2 is FVKESK in the germline V gene. The CDR3 coding sequence is TGTGCCAGCAGCAGAAGACTAGCGGATGAGACCCAGTACTTC. This translates into CASSRRLADETQYF.

This clonotype was found a few times. V gene TRBV25-1 combines with J gene TRBJ2-2; tentatively, D is TRBD1 (5 bases). The CDR3 loop spans 14 amino acids. Trimming removed 3 bases from V and 1 base from J, with 6 bases in between. CDR1 and CDR2 (germline): MGHDK, SYGVNS. The CDR3 nucleotides are TGTGCCAGCAGTGACAGGGAGAACACCGGGGAGCTGTTTTTT. This sequence encodes CASSDRENTGELFF.

The rearrangement joins TRBV30 to TRBJ1-1; no reliable D call. V was shortened by 5 bases and J by 7 bases, with 11 bases between the two germline ends. The CDR3 loop spans 11 amino acids. CDR1 is GTSNPN and CDR2 is SVGIG in the germline V gene (reference sequence). CDR3 amino acids: CAWDFNYEAFF. The CDR3 DNA sequence: TGTGCCTGGGATTTCAACTATGAAGCTTTCTTT. Supplemented by reference TRBV30 and TRBJ1-1, the full variable domain reads SQTIHQWPATLVQPVGSPLSLECTVEGTSNPNLYWYRQAAGRGLQLLFYSVGIGQISSEVPQNLSASRPQDRQFILSSKKLLLSDSGFYLCAWDFNYEAFFGQGTRLTVV.

This clonotype is deemed medium-sized (0.01 to 0.1%). The DNA for the CDR3 is TGTGCCAGCAGTCGACTAGCGGGAGAGCAAGAGACCCAGTACTTC. It encodes CASSRLAGEQETQYF. The chain combines TRBV6-4 with TRBJ2-5; 12 bases are shared with TRBD2. The CDR3 totals 15 residues. The V gene end was trimmed by 5 bases and the J gene end by 2 bases; junction bases not matched to a gene: 3. Germline values: CDR1 MRHNA, CDR2 SNTAGT.

The chain combines TRBV6-2 or TRBV6-3 with TRBJ2-5; D gene unclear. This CDR3 has 12 residues. V lost 5 bases and J 4 bases, leaving 8 bases between the germline ends. Per germline, CDR1 MNHEY and CDR2 SVGEGT. The CDR3 bases are TGTGCCAGCAGTATGATTCGAGAGACCCAGTACTTC. Its protein is CASSMIRETQYF.

This clonotype is a singleton in its sample. V usage is TRBV2 and J usage is TRBJ1-1, with TRBD1 matching 8 bases. The CDR3 extends over 13 amino acids. Losses at the gene ends were 6 bases for V and 5 bases for J; bases not matched to a gene: 5. The germline gives CDR1 SNHLY, CDR2 FYNNEI. CDR3 nucleotides: TGTGCCAGCAGAGAAAACAGGGGGACTGAAGCTTTCTTT. It is translated as CASRENRGTEAFF. Drawing the rest from reference TRBV2 and TRBJ1-1, the complete variable domain is EPEVTQTPSHQVTQMGQEVILRCVPISNHLYFYWYRQILGQKVEFLVSFYNNEISEKSEIFDDQFSVERPDGSNFTLKIRSTKLEDSAMYFCASRENRGTEAFFGQGTRLTVV.

The chain has TRBV28 and TRBJ1-1; no firm D call. V shed 3 bases and J shed 2 bases, with 7 bases lying between them. The CDR3 is 13 residues long. The germline CDR1 and CDR2 sequences are MDHEN and SYDVKM. CDR3 DNA: TGTGCCAGCAGTTTTTCTACTAACACTGAAGCTTTCTTT. Residues: CASSFSTNTEAFF.

In its sample, this clonotype ranks as medium-sized. The V call is TRBV7-2, the J call TRBJ1-2; 10 nucleotides line up with TRBD1. Per germline, CDR1 SGHTA and CDR2 FQGNSA. This CDR3 has 13 amino acids. Trimming took 5 bases from V and 5 from J; bases not matched to a gene: 2. CDR3 sequence reads: CASSQGQGYGYTF. CDR3 nucleotide sequence: TGTGCCAGCAGCCAGGGACAGGGGTATGGCTACACCTTC. Full variable domain (rest looked up from reference TRBV7-2 and TRBJ1-2): GAGVSQSPSNKVTEKGKDVELRCDPISGHTALYWYRQSLGQGLEFLIYFQGNSAPDKSGLPSDRFSAERTGGSVSTLTIQRTQQEDSAVYLCASSQGQGYGYTFGSGTRLTVV.

This clonotype was counted a few times. V and J are TRBV27 and TRBJ2-3; 10 bases line up with TRBD1. This CDR3 contains 15 residues. Germline lookup yields CDR1 MNHEY and CDR2 SMNVEV (reference sequence). V shed 6 bases and J 1 base; nucleotides not matched to a gene: 4. CDR3 loop: CASSSGQGGTDTQYF. The CDR3 nucleotides are TGTGCCAGCAGCTCAGGACAGGGGGGCACAGATACGCAGTATTTT.

The chain joins TRBV4-3 to TRBJ1-1; D is possibly TRBD1 (5 bases). Trimming pared 1 base from V and 0 bases from J, leaving 6 bases between. The CDR3 totals 14 residues. Looked up from germline, CDR1 is LGHNA and CDR2 is YSLEER. CDR3 DNA: TGCGCCAGCAGCCAAGGACAGTTGAACACTGAAGCTTTCTTT. It translates to CASSQGQLNTEAFF.

This clonotype turned up a few times. V usage is TRBV6-1 and J usage is TRBJ1-5; D unclear. V shed 7 bases and J shed 4 bases, with 11 bases lying between them. Germline CDR1 reads MNHNS; CDR2 reads SASEGT. The CDR3 runs 13 residues. CDR3 in DNA: TGTGCCAGCACCTTGGAGGAGAATCAGCCCCAGCATTTT. It specifies CASTLEENQPQHF.

This clonotype has more than one count but fewer than ten. The chain has TRBV7-2 and TRBJ2-5; 7 positions match TRBD1. Germline values: CDR1 SGHTA, CDR2 FQGNSA. The CDR3 extends over 14 amino acids. The ends lost 5 bases at V and 1 base at J; junction bases unmatched: 4. CDR3 coding DNA: TGTGCCAGCAGCGGACACAGGGGCCAAGAGACCCAGTACTTC. Translating gives CASSGHRGQETQYF.

A few counts support this clonotype. This chain uses TRBV20-1 with TRBJ2-7, with TRBD2 identical over 11 bases. The CDR3 loop spans 15 amino acids. CDR1 is DFQATT and CDR2 is SNEGSKA in the germline V gene (reference sequence). V dropped 3 bases and J dropped 7; count of bases not matched to a gene: 11. The CDR3 nucleotides are TGCAGTGCTAGTTACCTAGCGGGAGGCCGGGAAGAGCAGTACTTC. Translating gives CSASYLAGGREEQYF.

The chain uses TRBV7-9 and TRBJ1-1; 12 nucleotides agree with TRBD1. With 5 bases clipped from V and 5 bases from J, the junction kept 6 bases outside the gene matches. CDR3 size: 15 residues. Germline assignment: CDR1 SEHNR and CDR2 FQNEAQ (reference sequence). CDR3 residues: CASSESGQGATEAFF. CDR3 nucleotides: TGTGCCAGCAGCGAGTCGGGACAGGGGGCGACTGAAGCTTTCTTT. Variable domain in full (rest from reference TRBV7-9 and TRBJ1-1): DTGVSQNPRHKITKRGQNVTFRCDPISEHNRLYWYRQTLGQGPEFLTYFQNEAQLEKSRLLSDRFSAERPKGSFSTLEIQRTEQGDSAMYLCASSESGQGATEAFFGQGTRLTVV.

V and J are TRBV25-1 and TRBJ1-1; unclear D gene. Trimming took off 3 bases at V and 10 bases at J, with 27 bases between the two ends. CDR3 size: 17 residues. Germline CDR1 reads MGHDK; CDR2 reads SYGVNS. Here the CDR3 reads CASSDAPPGMAVVGAFF. Written as DNA, the CDR3 is TGTGCCAGCAGTGATGCCCCCCCCGGGATGGCCGTGGTGGGAGCTTTCTTT.

The J gene is TRBJ1-5, the V gene TRBV7-9; D remains unclear. V dropped 5 bases and J dropped 2 bases, with 13 bases sitting between them. Germline CDR1 SEHNR, CDR2 FQNEAQ (reference sequence). The CDR3 is 15 amino acids. CDR3 bases: TGTGCCAGCAGCCACGGTGAGGTAGGCAATCAGCCCCAGCATTTT. It is translated as CASSHGEVGNQPQHF.

In its sample, this clonotype was seen a few times. The chain has TRBV2 and TRBJ1-6; D not certain. The CDR3 extends over 12 amino acids. The germline V gene has CDR1 SNHLY and CDR2 FYNNEI. Trimming removed 3 bases from V and 6 bases from J, with 3 bases in between. CDR3 amino acids: CASSDPNSPLHF. CDR3 in DNA: TGTGCCAGCAGTGACCCTAATTCACCCCTCCACTTT. Using reference TRBV2 and TRBJ1-6 for the parts outside the CDR3, the full variable domain is EPEVTQTPSHQVTQMGQEVILRCVPISNHLYFYWYRQILGQKVEFLVSFYNNEISEKSEIFDDQFSVERPDGSNFTLKIRSTKLEDSAMYFCASSDPNSPLHFGNGTRLTVT.

V usage is TRBV28 and J usage is TRBJ2-2; 7 bases agree with TRBD2. CDR3 size: 15 residues. V lost 10 bases to trimming and J lost 6 bases; unmatched junction nucleotides: 14. Germline lookup yields CDR1 MDHEN and CDR2 SYDVKM. CDR3 coding DNA: TGTGCCACCCAGTTGAGCGGGATTCAGGCCGGGGAGCTGTTTTTT. Protein: CATQLSGIQAGELFF.

V is TRBV7-9 and J is TRBJ2-7; D unresolved. Trimming removed 1 base from V and 0 bases from J, with 10 bases in between. The CDR3 spans 15 residues. Germline V gene sequence: CDR1 SEHNR, CDR2 FQNEAQ (reference sequence). CDR3 loop: CASSLEVPASYEQYF. CDR3 DNA: TGTGCCAGCAGCTTAGAGGTGCCAGCCTCCTACGAGCAGTACTTC.

This clonotype was recorded a few times. This chain connects TRBV2 to TRBJ1-6; tentative D call: TRBD1 (6 bases). The CDR3 has 14 residues. CDR1 and CDR2 from the germline V gene are SNHLY and FYNNEI. The germline V and J ends were trimmed by 6 bases and 8 bases, with 14 bases remaining between them. The CDR3 is CASRDTGWDSPLHF. The CDR3 DNA reads TGTGCCAGCAGGGATACAGGGTGGGATTCACCCCTCCACTTT.

V usage is TRBV11-1 and J usage is TRBJ2-4; the D gene is possibly TRBD1 (6 bases). This CDR3 has 12 amino acids. V was trimmed by 4 bases and J by 7 bases, leaving 8 bases between them. Germline values: CDR1 SGHAT, CDR2 FQDESV (reference sequence). In nucleotides, the CDR3 is TGTGCCAGCAGCTCAGGGGTTAACATTCAGTACTTC. Amino acids: CASSSGVNIQYF.

The gene calls are TRBV7-8 and TRBJ2-2; 14 positions match TRBD2. This CDR3 spans 18 amino acids. Germline V gene sequence: CDR1 SGHVS, CDR2 FQNEAQ. Losses at the gene ends were 0 bases for V and 7 bases for J; bases not matched to a gene: 7. CDR3 sequence (DNA): TGTGCCAGCAGCTTAGCTCGTAGACTAGCGGGAGGGAGCGGGGAGCTGTTTTTT. Its translation is CASSLARRLAGGSGELFF.

The CDR3: CASSPGPLAYGYTF. The CDR3 DNA sequence: TGTGCCAGCAGCCCCGGGCCCCTGGCCTATGGCTACACCTTC. V is TRBV7-2 and J is TRBJ1-2; D not resolved. Germline loops: CDR1 SGHTA, CDR2 FQGNSA. This CDR3 has 14 amino acids. V was shortened by 5 bases and J by 4 bases, with 14 bases between the two germline ends. Based on the CDR3 plus reference TRBV7-2 and TRBJ1-2, the full variable domain is GAGVSQSPSNKVTEKGKDVELRCDPISGHTALYWYRQSLGQGLEFLIYFQGNSAPDKSGLPSDRFSAERTGGSVSTLTIQRTQQEDSAVYLCASSPGPLAYGYTFGSGTRLTVV.

This sequence joins TRBV4-2 and TRBJ1-1, with a tentative D call TRBD1 (5 bases). Looked up from germline, CDR1 is LGHNA and CDR2 is YNFKEQ. The CDR3 is made up of 13 amino acids. The V end was cut by 0 bases, the J end by 3 bases, with 5 bases between. CDR3 protein: CASSQDRDTEAFF. The CDR3 coding sequence is TGTGCCAGCAGCCAAGACAGGGACACTGAAGCTTTCTTT.

This clonotype was detected only a few times. The gene calls are TRBV28 and TRBJ2-2; TRBD2 might be the D (7 bases). Looked up from germline, CDR1 is MDHEN and CDR2 is SYDVKM. The V end lost 11 bases, the J end lost 2 bases, and 21 bases lay between the germline ends. The CDR3 is 16 residues long. The CDR3 DNA is TGTGCCGCCCAGAGGGGGGGAGCGGTTAACACCGGGGAGCTGTTTTTT. Residues: CAAQRGGAVNTGELFF. Full variable domain (missing parts from reference TRBV28 and TRBJ2-2): DVKVTQSSRYLVKRTGEKVFLECVQDMDHENMFWYRQDPGLGLRLIYFSYDVKMKEKGDIPEGYSVSREKKERFSLILESASTNQTSMYLCAAQRGGAVNTGELFFGEGSRLTVL.

The chain has TRBV20-1 and TRBJ2-1, with D unclear. Germline values: CDR1 DFQATT, CDR2 SNEGSKA (reference sequence). CDR3 length equals 14 residues. The ends were cut back, 1 base at V and 2 bases at J, with 9 bases in the middle. CDR3 region: CSARGPIAYNEQFF. CDR3 nucleotides: TGCAGTGCTAGAGGTCCCATCGCCTACAATGAGCAGTTCTTC.